The following is a T cell receptor beta chain sequence with its context. A junction end diverges from the germline sequence, so it may reflect a read error. From germline, CDR1 is SGHAT and CDR2 FQDESV (reference sequence). This CDR3 has 15 amino acids. Starting from 400 to 500 ng of total RNA, TCR beta cDNA was produced with a primer in the constant region. The TCR beta library was amplified through three nested multiplex PCR rounds in a modified ARM-PCR procedure. With TRBV1-TRBV30 forward primers and a C-beta reverse primer, the first two PCR rounds were run for around 10 cycles each. One entry per CDR3 protein results from TCRdb running MiXCR on the multiplex PCR reads. Of tens of thousands of distinct CDR3 sequences detected, 77% appear once; the ten largest clones hold about 31%. This record belongs to a study of tumor-infiltrating lymphocytes in primary liver carcinoma. Both RNA and DNA were isolated together from around 20-30 mg of bulk tissue that had not been sorted.

The clonotype comes from a woman in her 30s with primary liver carcinoma and hepatitis B virus infection. Specimen: liver tumor tissue from sampling region 5. Subset meaning: tumor region T5, tumor centre. The genes are TRBV11-1 and TRBJ2-1; the match to TRBD2 covers 7 bases. CDR3 amino acids: CANRTGTNGYNEQFF. The CDR3 nucleotides read TGCGCCAACAGGACCGGGACTAACGGTTACAATGAGCAGTTCTTC.